Here is one T cell receptor (beta chain) with its context. This specimen comes from a study of blood T cell repertoires in COVID-19. About the study: The United States, Italy and Spain supplied acute and convalescent COVID-19 samples. The analysed material was cDNA or gDNA that came from T cells, B-cell-depleted T cells, or PBMCs.

Per the study methods: Scientists estimated how many nucleated cells there were by amplifying reference gene primers. This table comes from immunoSEQ multiplex PCR, and its TCRdb copy is limited to in-frame clones, with some not included. That table supplies the V and J calls and clone size; D and trimming were determined from the DNA. Counted here are roughly 190,000 clones, roughly 80% occurring once; the ten biggest clones make up 12%. Material for sequencing was peripheral blood. This TCR derives from a woman aged 45-60 years with acute or convalescent COVID-19.

CDR3 in DNA: TGTGCCAGCAGTTTAAAGGGACAGGGGGTAGCAGAGCAGTTCTTC. This sequence encodes CASSLKGQGVAEQFF. V gene TRBV27 combines with J gene TRBJ2-1; TRBD1 aligns across 11 bases. The CDR3 contains 15 residues. The V segment lost 2 bases and the J segment 10 bases; nucleotides outside the gene matches: 7. Germline V lookup: CDR1 MNHEY, CDR2 SMNVEV (reference sequence).